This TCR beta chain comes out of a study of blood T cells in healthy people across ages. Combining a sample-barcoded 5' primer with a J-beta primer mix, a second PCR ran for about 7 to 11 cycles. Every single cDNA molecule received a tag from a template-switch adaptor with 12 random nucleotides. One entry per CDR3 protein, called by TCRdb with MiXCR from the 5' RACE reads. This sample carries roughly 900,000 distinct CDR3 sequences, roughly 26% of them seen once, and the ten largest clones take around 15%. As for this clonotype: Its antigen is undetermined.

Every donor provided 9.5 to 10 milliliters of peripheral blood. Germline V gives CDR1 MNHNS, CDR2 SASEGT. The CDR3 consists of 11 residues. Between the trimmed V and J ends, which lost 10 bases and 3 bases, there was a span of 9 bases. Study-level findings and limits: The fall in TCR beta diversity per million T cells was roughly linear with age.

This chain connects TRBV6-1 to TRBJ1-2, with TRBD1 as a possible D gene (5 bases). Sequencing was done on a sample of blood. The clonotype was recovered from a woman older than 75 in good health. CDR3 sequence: CATLRDYGYTF. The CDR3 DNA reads TGTGCCACCCTCAGGGACTATGGCTACACCTTC.